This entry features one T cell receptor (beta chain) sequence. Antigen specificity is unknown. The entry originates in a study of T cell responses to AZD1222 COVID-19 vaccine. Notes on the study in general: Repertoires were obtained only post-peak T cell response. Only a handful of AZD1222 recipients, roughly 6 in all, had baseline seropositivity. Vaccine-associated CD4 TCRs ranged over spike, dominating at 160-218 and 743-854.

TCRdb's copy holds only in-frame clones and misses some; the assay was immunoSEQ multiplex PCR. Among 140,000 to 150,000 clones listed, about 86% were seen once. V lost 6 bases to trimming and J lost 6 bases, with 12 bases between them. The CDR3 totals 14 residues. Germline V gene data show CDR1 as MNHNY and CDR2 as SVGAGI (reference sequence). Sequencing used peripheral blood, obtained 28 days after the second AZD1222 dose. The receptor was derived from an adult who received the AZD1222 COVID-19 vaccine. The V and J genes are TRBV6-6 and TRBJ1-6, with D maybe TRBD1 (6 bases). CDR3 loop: CASSKTGLNSPLHF. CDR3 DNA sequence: TGTGCCAGCAGCAAGACAGGACTTAATTCACCCCTCCACTTT.